One TCR beta chain is described in this entry. This sample is drawn from a study of cytomegalovirus exposure and HLA in healthy donors. With 60 Vbeta and 13 Jbeta primers, the PCR was carried out. Sequenced by immunoSEQ multiplex PCR; TCRdb stores in-frame clones only, minus some. The sample has some 74,000 clones, 65% to 80% seen once. There are 15 residues in the CDR3. Germline-derived CDR1 and CDR2 are MNHNS and SASEGT. Unmatched junction bases numbered 10, after V lost 6 bases and J lost 7 bases. The chain is built from TRBV6-1 and TRBJ2-2; 8 bases are shared with TRBD2. Sequencing was done on a sample of PBMCs. This sequence was found in a man aged 35-49 years in good health and CMV-seropositive. CDR3 DNA sequence: TGTGCCAGCAGATTGGAGATAGCGGGGATCGGGGAGCTGTTTTTT. Its protein product is CASRLEIAGIGELFF.